Listed below are T cell receptor beta chains from one sample, sequenced in a study. Each CDR3 protein gets one entry after TCRdb re-called the RT-PCR reads with MiXCR. The table shows hundreds of thousands of distinct CDR3 sequences, with approximately 15% occurring only once. The sequencing input was memory CD4+ T cells from blood. These receptors all stem from a female donor in good health, serving as a healthy control. Each CDR3 is given with its conserved first and last residue. Fields, in order: clone size, V gene, J gene, D gene, CDR3 protein, CDR3 DNA. The D gene is left open where the match is weak. Some rows mark clone size as missing; the rest say once, few, many or name a class of expanded clone.

few,TRBV20-1,TRBJ1-1,.,CSASDPGGKSKGNTEAFF,TGCAGTGCTAGTGACCCCGGAGGGAAGAGTAAAGGGAACACTGAAGCTTTCTTT
few,TRBV27,TRBJ1-1,.,CASRTRWETEAFF,TGTGCCAGCAGGACCCGGTGGGAGACTGAAGCTTTCTTT
few,TRBV12-3/TRBV12-4,TRBJ1-5,TRBD1,CASSRGGLRLYSNQPQHF,TGTGCCAGCAGCCGAGGGGGCTTACGGCTTTATAGCAATCAGCCCCAGCATTTT
.,TRBV24-1,TRBJ1-2,.,CATSDPTRANYGYTF,TGTGCCACCAGTGACCCGACGAGAGCTAACTATGGCTACACCTTC
.,TRBV7-3,TRBJ2-3,.,CASSRSGGPSTDTQYF,TGTGCCAGCAGCAGAAGTGGAGGGCCTAGCACAGATACGCAGTATTTT
few,TRBV7-8,TRBJ2-5,.,CASSFAGLETQYF,TGTGCCAGCAGCTTCGCGGGTCTAGAGACCCAGTACTTC
many,TRBV7-3,TRBJ2-1,.,CASSLSPFHNEQFF,TGTGCCAGCAGCTTATCGCCCTTCCACAATGAGCAGTTCTTC
.,TRBV7-2,TRBJ1-1,.,CASSRPGEGRRTEAFF,TGTGCCAGCAGCCGACCGGGGGAGGGGAGGCGGACTGAAGCTTTCTTT
.,TRBV4-3,TRBJ1-1,.,CASSQDLGGGGFDTEAFF,TGCGCCAGCAGCCAAGATCTGGGAGGGGGTGGTTTTGACACTGAAGCTTTCTTT
few,TRBV9,TRBJ2-2,.,CASSTDGGSPNLGELFF,TGTGCCAGCAGCACAGACGGAGGGAGTCCAAATCTCGGGGAGCTGTTTTTT